These T cell receptor beta chains were read from a single sample in a study of T cells expressing NK-cell markers. TCRdb reanalyzed the 5' RACE reads and collapses them to one entry per CDR3 protein, without DNA. There are over 150,000 distinct CDR3 sequences in the sample, with 37% held by the top ten. The material sequenced was blood T cells: a sorted CD56 or NKG2C T cell subset, CD4+ or CD8+ T cells, or bulk PBMC T cells (not recorded which). The receptor set was obtained from a woman between 50 and 59 years old in good health. The CDR3 runs from the conserved cysteine through the conserved F or W.

V	J	CDR3
TRBV29-1	TRBJ1-1	CRGEGRTEAFF
TRBV27	TRBJ2-1	CASSPPLGTGYHNEQFF
TRBV6-2/TRBV6-3	TRBJ2-3	CASSYSSREDASTDTQYF
TRBV10-3	TRBJ2-1	CAISDASVSSYNEQFF
TRBV2	TRBJ2-2	CASTGNTGELFF
TRBV29-1	TRBJ1-2	CSVDHSGLRANYGYTF
TRBV4-1	TRBJ2-2	CASSQDSSGELFF
TRBV9	TRBJ2-1	CASSAGPSSYNEQFF
TRBV7-9	TRBJ1-2	CASSGDTSAGNYGYTF
TRBV4-2	TRBJ2-3	CATRQGKITDTQYF
TRBV18	TRBJ2-3	CASSPPDYSTDTQYF
TRBV14	TRBJ2-3	CASSRKLRGDTQYF
TRBV12-3/TRBV12-4	TRBJ1-1	CASSFPGDGYTEAFF
TRBV4-1	TRBJ2-3	CASSQKNRGRSTDTQYF
TRBV11-2	TRBJ2-1	CASSPLPGSGTYNEQFF
TRBV4-1	TRBJ1-1	CASSQAPNGVTEAFF
TRBV5-1	TRBJ1-1	CASSLEGKGLLNTEAFF
TRBV4-1	TRBJ2-1	CASSPVADEQFF
TRBV9	TRBJ2-3	CASSPEWGTDTQYF
TRBV9	TRBJ2-6	CASSEGRTERVGANVLTF
TRBV4-2	TRBJ2-7	CASSQGPPGSSYEQYF
TRBV11-2	TRBJ2-1	CASSLGTEQPYNEQFF
TRBV15	TRBJ2-5	CATSSSTLAGVLGETQYF
TRBV3-1	TRBJ2-1	CASSPIPAYEQFF
TRBV7-3	TRBJ1-2	CASSAGTDNYGYTF
TRBV20-1	TRBJ2-3	CSAIGWERADTQYF
TRBV15	TRBJ2-4	CATSSGGTAKNIQYF
TRBV13	TRBJ1-1	CASSMNREAFF
TRBV6-5	TRBJ1-5	CASMGSNGPQHF
TRBV5-1	TRBJ2-1	CASSFLPRGSYNEQFF
TRBV4-1	TRBJ2-7	CASSQDWGLEQYF
TRBV25-1	TRBJ2-6	CASSEQPSGANVLTF
TRBV25-1	TRBJ1-4	CASRTVRDSEKLFF
TRBV25-1	TRBJ2-3	CASSEYRGEAGTDTQYF
TRBV5-1	TRBJ2-1	CASSLEGGRTDEQFF
TRBV7-9	TRBJ2-7	CASSFSRLAGDLEQYF
TRBV15	TRBJ2-1	CATSRVPLQGNEQFF
TRBV27	TRBJ2-3	CASSLSTSGLPSQYF
TRBV6-5	TRBJ1-1	CASSAPDSDTEAFF